The 29 T cell receptor beta chains in this list originate from one sample, sequenced in a study of T cells in narcolepsy. The protocol was immunoSEQ multiplex PCR, while the TCRdb copy is restricted to in-frame clones and leaves out a portion. Among tens of thousands of clones listed, more than 80% were seen once. Sequenced: CD45RA- memory CD4+ T cells from PBMCs. The receptors come from a human donor with narcolepsy.

The rearrangement uses TRBV5-1 and TRBJ2-1, with TRBD2 identical over 9 bases. Germline CDR1 is SGHRS and CDR2 is YFSETQ. V trimming: 4 bases; J trimming: 2 bases; junction bases outside the gene matches: 4. The CDR3 extends over 15 amino acids. The CDR3 sequence is CASSVLAGTYNEQFF. The CDR3 nucleotides are TGCGCCAGCAGCGTACTAGCGGGTACCTACAATGAGCAGTTCTTC.

The V gene is TRBV6-6, the J gene TRBJ2-7; 11 nucleotides line up with TRBD1. J was trimmed by 5 bases and V by 5 bases; bases with no gene match: 8. CDR3 length: 15 residues. CDR1 and CDR2 (germline): MNHNY, SVGAGI (reference sequence). CDR3 coding DNA: TGTGCCAGCAGTAGGACAGGGGGCAAGGGGAACGAGCAGTACTTC. Translating gives CASSRTGGKGNEQYF.

The chain employs TRBV13 and TRBJ1-2, with D uncertain. From germline, CDR1 is PRHDT and CDR2 FYEKMQ (reference sequence). Trimming shortened V by 2 bases and J by 3 bases, and 4 bases separated the two germline ends. The CDR3 length is 12 residues. CDR3 nucleotides: TGTGCCAGCAGCTTATCGGACTATGGCTACACCTTC. Translated, it gives CASSLSDYGYTF.

This clone has a handful of counts. The gene calls are TRBV7-8 and TRBJ1-6; no clear D gene. Per germline, CDR1 SGHVS and CDR2 FQNEAQ. The CDR3 loop spans 15 amino acids. Between the trimmed V and J ends, which lost 1 base and 3 bases, there was a span of 7 bases. CDR3 sequence reads: CASSLELNYNSPLHF. The CDR3 coding sequence is TGTGCCAGCAGCTTAGAACTAAACTATAATTCACCCCTCCACTTT.

The rearrangement joins TRBV5-4 to TRBJ1-4; TRBD1 matches at 7 bases. Per the germline V gene, CDR1 is SGHNT and CDR2 is YYREEE (reference sequence). The CDR3 spans 15 residues. V lost 3 bases to trimming and J lost 2 bases; unmatched junction nucleotides: 4. CDR3 region: CASSSNRGTNEKLFF. The CDR3 coding sequence is TGTGCCAGCAGCTCCAACAGGGGCACTAATGAAAAACTGTTTTTT.

The chain recombines TRBV7-7 with TRBJ2-5, with a tentative D call TRBD1 (6 bases). Trimming shortened V by 1 base and J by 0 bases, and 9 bases separated the two germline ends. In germline, CDR1 is SSHAT, CDR2 FNYEAQ (reference sequence). The CDR3 contains 15 residues. CDR3 sequence: CASSLGTDHQETQYF. In nucleotides, the CDR3 is TGTGCCAGCAGCTTAGGGACAGACCACCAAGAGACCCAGTACTTC.

This clone has a handful of counts. The V and J genes are TRBV5-4 and TRBJ2-7, with TRBD2 identical over 9 bases. The CDR3 extends over 14 amino acids. The junction had 6 bases not matched to a gene; V was cut back by 2 bases and J by 6 bases. CDR1 and CDR2 (germline): SGHNT, YYREEE (reference sequence). The CDR3 sequence: CASSFGGGVPEQYF. DNA of the CDR3: TGTGCCAGCAGCTTTGGCGGGGGGGTCCCCGAGCAGTACTTC. Supplemented by reference TRBV5-4 and TRBJ2-7, the full variable domain reads ETGVTQSPTHLIKTRGQQVTLRCSSQSGHNTVSWYQQALGQGPQFIFQYYREEENGRGNFPPRFSGLQFPNYSSELNVNALELDDSALYLCASSFGGGVPEQYFGPGTRLTVT.

This clone is a singleton in its sample. The chain uses TRBV5-1 and TRBJ2-7; unclear D gene. Germline lookup yields CDR1 SGHRS and CDR2 YFSETQ. The CDR3 spans 14 residues. V was cut by 4 bases and J by 3 bases, with 14 bases left in between. DNA for the CDR3: TGCGCCAGCAGCCCGCAGCCCCCGGGCTACGAGCAGTACTTC. It encodes CASSPQPPGYEQYF.

This clone was seen more than once but under ten times. This CDR3 is also generated by other DNA sequences in the sample. This chain links TRBV5-1 with TRBJ2-1, with TRBD2 matching 10 bases. This CDR3 is 15 amino acids long. The germline gives CDR1 SGHRS, CDR2 YFSETQ. Germline trimming cut 2 bases from V and 4 bases from J; bases unmatched to any gene: 3. This CDR3 reads CASSLAGGEYNEQFF. CDR3 DNA: TGCGCCAGCAGCTTAGCGGGAGGGGAGTACAATGAGCAGTTCTTC.

The chain uses TRBV13 and TRBJ1-2, with no clear D. Germline assignment: CDR1 PRHDT and CDR2 FYEKMQ (reference sequence). V was cut by 1 base and J by 7 bases, with 7 bases left in between. This CDR3 region has 12 residues. CDR3 DNA: TGTGCCAGCAGCTTAGTCGGGGTTGGCTACACCTTC. It is translated as CASSLVGVGYTF. The entire variable domain, with the rest obtained from reference TRBV13 and TRBJ1-2, is as follows: AAGVIQSPRHLIKEKRETATLKCYPIPRHDTVYWYQQGPGQDPQFLISFYEKMQSDKGSIPDRFSAQQFSDYHSELNMSSLELGDSALYFCASSLVGVGYTFGSGTRLTVV.

The gene calls are TRBV28 and TRBJ2-4, with D tentatively TRBD2 (5 bases). The CDR3 runs 15 residues. The V gene's germline CDR1 is MDHEN and CDR2 SYDVKM. V was shortened by 7 bases and J by 4 bases, with 17 bases between the two germline ends. The CDR3 sequence: CASTEPGLRKNIQYF. The CDR3, as DNA: TGTGCCAGCACCGAGCCCGGACTGAGGAAAAACATTCAGTACTTC.

The V gene is TRBV19, the J gene TRBJ1-5; D is unresolved. Germline values: CDR1 LNHDA, CDR2 SQIVND (reference sequence). The CDR3 is 14 amino acids. The V end was cut by 5 bases, the J end by 2 bases, with 10 bases between. The CDR3 sequence is CASSGLRGNQPQHF. The CDR3 coding sequence is TGTGCCAGTAGTGGATTACGGGGCAATCAGCCCCAGCATTTT. The full variable domain, in which reference TRBV19 and TRBJ1-5 provide the parts outside the CDR3, is DGGITQSPKYLFRKEGQNVTLSCEQNLNHDAMYWYRQDPGQGLRLIYYSQIVNDFQKGDIAEGYSVSREKKESFPLTVTSAQKNPTAFYLCASSGLRGNQPQHFGDGTRLSIL.

The genes are TRBV6-1 and TRBJ2-7; 12 bases line up with TRBD2. V was clipped by 10 bases and J by 9 bases; unmatched bases: 4. This CDR3 is 11 amino acids long. Germline-derived CDR1 and CDR2 are MNHNS and SASEGT. CDR3 sequence: CATGLAGMQYF. CDR3 sequence (DNA): TGTGCCACCGGACTAGCGGGAATGCAGTACTTC.

J is TRBJ1-5 and V is TRBV7-8, with 10 bases aligning to TRBD1. V trimming: 7 bases; J trimming: 2 bases; junction bases outside the gene matches: 17. Germline V gives CDR1 SGHVS, CDR2 FQNEAQ. This CDR3 has 19 amino acids. CDR3 nucleotides: TGTGCCAGCATGCTAAGGGGGACAGGGGATGTTTTAGGCAATCAGCCCCAGCATTTT. This translates into CASMLRGTGDVLGNQPQHF.

The chain recombines TRBV30 with TRBJ1-2, with no clear D. The CDR3 totals 12 residues. Trimming left V 2 bases short and J 3 bases short, with 7 bases between. Germline CDR1 GTSNPN, CDR2 SVGIG (reference sequence). The CDR3, as DNA: TGTGCCTGGAGTTTTAGCGACTATGGCTACACCTTC. Translated, it gives CAWSFSDYGYTF.

This chain links TRBV18 with TRBJ2-5; weak D call: TRBD2 (6 bases). Gene TRBJ2-7 matches the end of the DNA better, so the J call may be wrong. The CDR3 is 14 residues long. Per the germline V gene, CDR1 is KGHSH and CDR2 is LQKENI. CDR3 nucleotide sequence: TGTGCCAGCTCACCATTGGTGACGGAGGGCGAGCAGTACTTC. Residues: CASSPLVTEGEQYF.

The chain is built from TRBV5-4 and TRBJ1-1; TRBD1 agrees at 11 bases. This CDR3 contains 13 residues. Germline lookup yields CDR1 SGHNT and CDR2 YYREEE (reference sequence). V was clipped by 6 bases and J by 11 bases; unmatched bases: 9. The DNA of the CDR3 is TGTGCCAGCACCGGACAGGGGGCGAGAAAGGCTTTCTTT. It is translated as CASTGQGARKAFF.

The DNA for the CDR3 is TGTGCCAGCAGTGTACAGGGGAGCTATGGCTACACCTTC. Residues: CASSVQGSYGYTF. V gene TRBV6-1 combines with J gene TRBJ1-2, with TRBD1 identical over 7 bases. With 4 bases clipped from V and 4 bases from J, the junction kept 3 bases outside the gene matches. Germline V lookup: CDR1 MNHNS, CDR2 SASEGT. This CDR3 contains 13 residues.

About this clone itself: Other DNA sequences in the same sample also yield this CDR3. The rearrangement links TRBV6-5 to TRBJ2-7; D possibly corresponds to TRBD1 (5 bases). The CDR3 spans 12 residues. V shed 5 bases and J shed 3 bases, with 8 bases lying between them. Per the germline V gene, CDR1 is MNHEY and CDR2 is SVGAGI. Here the CDR3 DNA reads TGTGCCAGCAGTATTGACAGCTACGAGCAGTACTTC. Translation gives CASSIDSYEQYF.

The chain is built from TRBV27 and TRBJ2-2, with D perhaps matching TRBD1 (6 bases). The germline V gene encodes CDR1 MNHEY and CDR2 SMNVEV (reference sequence). The CDR3 has 16 residues. V was clipped by 7 bases and J by 6 bases, with 21 bases between them. CDR3 nucleotide sequence: TGTGCCAGCACTTCCCCAGGCGCACAGGGTGCCGGGGAGCTGTTTTTT. It codes for CASTSPGAQGAGELFF.

In its sample, this clone was seen once. This same CDR3 is encoded by further DNA sequences in the sample. The chain employs TRBV7-6 and TRBJ1-5; 8 bases align to TRBD1. V trimming: 4 bases; J trimming: 6 bases; junction bases outside the gene matches: 5. The CDR3 is made up of 14 amino acids. The germline V gene encodes CDR1 SGHVS and CDR2 FNYEAQ. The CDR3 loop is CASSSGQGGQPQHF. In DNA, the CDR3 is TGTGCCAGCAGCTCTGGACAGGGTGGTCAGCCCCAGCATTTT. Full variable domain (remainder filled in from reference TRBV7-6 and TRBJ1-5): GAGVSQSPRYKVTKRGQDVALRCDPISGHVSLYWYRQALGQGPEFLTYFNYEAQQDKSGLPNDRFSAERPEGSISTLTIQRTEQRDSAMYRCASSSGQGGQPQHFGDGTRLSIL.

The genes are TRBV5-1 and TRBJ1-1, with 7 positions matching TRBD1. The length of the CDR3 is 15 residues. The V segment lost 4 bases and the J segment 5 bases; nucleotides outside the gene matches: 11. Germline CDR1 is SGHRS and CDR2 is YFSETQ. The CDR3 protein is CASSARQGVQTEAFF. The CDR3 bases are TGCGCCAGCAGCGCAAGACAGGGAGTTCAAACTGAAGCTTTCTTT.

The CDR3 nucleotides read TGTGCTAGTGGTTTGGTAGGTTCGGGACAGGGACACACCGGGGAGCTGTTTTTT. Its translation: CASGLVGSGQGHTGELFF. The V gene is TRBV12-5, the J gene TRBJ2-2; 9 bases are shared with TRBD1. J gave up 3 bases and V 0 bases, and 8 bases lay outside the gene matches. The CDR3 is 18 amino acids. Germline values: CDR1 LGHNT, CDR2 FRNRAP.

V usage is TRBV28 and J usage is TRBJ2-7; perhaps TRBD2 as D (5 bases). V was cut by 3 bases and J by 10 bases, with 13 bases left in between. The CDR3 totals 12 residues. Germline V gives CDR1 MDHEN, CDR2 SYDVKM. CDR3 in amino acids: CASSFGLENQYF. The CDR3 DNA reads TGTGCCAGCAGTTTCGGACTCGAGAACCAGTACTTC.

The chain links TRBV27 to TRBJ1-5; TRBD1 matches at 12 bases. The CDR3 spans 20 residues. Per germline, CDR1 MNHEY and CDR2 SMNVEV (reference sequence). The ends lost 5 bases at V and 0 bases at J; junction bases unmatched: 14. The CDR3 here is CASSPKGAGTGGYSNQPQHF. In nucleotides, the CDR3 is TGTGCCAGCAGTCCGAAAGGCGCCGGGACAGGGGGCTATAGCAATCAGCCCCAGCATTTT.

V usage is TRBV27 and J usage is TRBJ2-2, with D tentatively TRBD2 (6 bases). The CDR3 contains 15 residues. Germline CDR1 MNHEY, CDR2 SMNVEV (reference sequence). The V end was cut by 8 bases, the J end by 4 bases, with 17 bases between. Here the CDR3 DNA reads TGTGCCAGCCGATGGGACTTATCAAGCACCGGGGAGCTGTTTTTT. It codes for CASRWDLSSTGELFF.

V and J are TRBV7-2 and TRBJ1-5; 9 bases are shared with TRBD1. CDR3 size: 15 residues. The V and J ends lost 4 bases and 4 bases, in that order; junction bases with no gene match: 5. Germline V gives CDR1 SGHTA, CDR2 FQGNSA. The CDR3 spells CASSSSGTGNQPQHF. In nucleotides, the CDR3 is TGTGCCAGCAGCTCCTCCGGGACAGGGAATCAGCCCCAGCATTTT.

The genes are TRBV28 and TRBJ2-7, with 9 bases matching TRBD1. This CDR3 is built from 13 residues. V was clipped by 4 bases and J by 13 bases; unmatched bases: 11. Looked up from germline, CDR1 is MDHEN and CDR2 is SYDVKM. As DNA, the CDR3 is TGTGCCAGCAGTTCAAACCTGGACAGGGGCCGTTACTTC. Protein product: CASSSNLDRGRYF.

The chain recombines TRBV28 with TRBJ1-4; D might be TRBD1 (6 bases). The CDR3 consists of 14 residues. V was clipped by 6 bases and J by 4 bases, with 12 bases between them. CDR1 and CDR2 from the germline V gene are MDHEN and SYDVKM. This CDR3 reads CASRSWTDNEKLFF. In DNA, the CDR3 is TGTGCCAGCAGGTCGTGGACAGATAATGAAAAACTGTTTTTT.